This section outlines one T cell receptor (beta chain) sequence together with its context. Per the germline V gene, CDR1 is MNHNY and CDR2 is SVGAGI (reference sequence). The CDR3 covers 15 residues. The ends were cut back, 0 bases at V and 4 bases at J, with 12 bases in the middle. Source study methods: Without quality scores, immunoSEQ junctional reads could not be filtered like full-length reads. Here immunoSEQ multiplex PCR was the method, and the copy in TCRdb shows in-frame clones only, minus some. V and J calls and clone size come straight from that table; D and trimming were deduced from the DNA. In the table there are about 2.1 million clones, 93% of which are singletons. The sample originates from a study of shared clonotypes between healthy human individuals. CD45RO-negative, CCR7-positively selected cells formed the naive CD8 fraction, excluding terminally differentiated effector memory CD45RA+ cells.

This clonotype was obtained from a man between 18 and 29 years old in good health. Some clones in this sample may be carry-over from other donors' samples. The J gene is TRBJ1-2, the V gene TRBV6-6; possible D gene TRBD1, 5 bases. The material sequenced was naive CD8+ T cells from PBMCs. This CDR3 is CASSYSQGSFYGYTF. CDR3 coding DNA: TGTGCCAGCAGTTACTCTCAGGGTAGTTTCTATGGCTACACCTTC.